One sample yielded the 16 T cell receptor beta chains listed below, sequenced in a study of identical twins. TCRdb re-analysed the 5' RACE reads in MiXCR, keeping a single row per CDR3 protein. The sample holds 700,000 or so distinct CDR3 sequences; 21% are singletons and the top ten take roughly 4%. These same data were also listed under a study on T cells expressing NK-cell markers.

Sequencing was carried out using PBMCs. The receptors come from a woman in her late teens or twenties in good health.

This clonotype showed up just a few times. V is TRBV12-3 or TRBV12-4 and J is TRBJ1-6; D gene ambiguous. The ends were cut back, 5 bases at V and 9 bases at J, with 14 bases in the middle. This CDR3 contains 14 residues. This CDR3 is CASSPGYAASPLHF. Written as DNA, the CDR3 is TGTGCCAGCAGTCCCGGTTACGCGGCTTCACCCCTCCACTTT.

This chain uses TRBV29-1 with TRBJ2-5; tentative D call: TRBD1 (5 bases). Germline CDR1 reads SQVTM; CDR2 reads ANQGSEA. V was pared by 3 bases and J by 5 bases, with 16 bases between. This CDR3 has 14 amino acids. CDR3 amino acids: CSVDSDQGVETQYF. CDR3 bases: TGCAGCGTTGACTCGGATCAAGGGGTGGAGACCCAGTACTTC.

A few counts support this clonotype. J is TRBJ2-7 and V is TRBV20-1; a weak D match, TRBD1 (6 bases). The CDR3 extends over 14 amino acids. Between the trimmed V and J ends, which lost 1 base and 3 bases, there was a span of 13 bases. Per germline, CDR1 DFQATT and CDR2 SNEGSKA (reference sequence). CDR3 residues: CSARGATRGYEQYF. The CDR3 bases are TGCAGTGCTAGAGGGGCCACCAGGGGCTACGAGCAGTACTTC.

This clonotype was seen a handful of times. The chain couples TRBV7-2 to TRBJ1-1; TRBD1 is a possible D gene (5 bases). V was clipped by 1 base and J by 10 bases, with 13 bases between them. This CDR3 is built from 13 residues. The germline V gene has CDR1 SGHTA and CDR2 FQGNSA. This CDR3 is CASSLVRDRGAFF. The CDR3 region has the DNA TGTGCCAGCAGCTTAGTCCGGGACCGGGGAGCTTTCTTT.

The rearrangement joins TRBV20-1 to TRBJ1-2; D is ambiguous. CDR1 DFQATT and CDR2 SNEGSKA come from the germline V gene (reference sequence). The CDR3 contains 12 residues. V was shortened by 3 bases and J by 6 bases, with 11 bases between the two germline ends. CDR3: CSARHPQDGYTF. CDR3 in DNA: TGCAGTGCTAGGCACCCCCAAGATGGCTACACCTTC.

This clonotype was seen a handful of times. The genes are TRBV6-1 and TRBJ1-1; D possibly corresponds to TRBD1 (6 bases). The CDR3 spans 11 residues. Germline V CDR1 and CDR2: MNHNS, SASEGT. The germline V and J ends were trimmed by 6 bases and 10 bases, with 12 bases remaining between them. The CDR3 here is CASSRTGRAFF. The CDR3 nucleotides read TGTGCCAGCAGCCGCACAGGGAGAGCTTTCTTT.

V and J are TRBV5-1 and TRBJ1-2, with TRBD1 matching 8 bases. In germline, CDR1 is SGHRS, CDR2 YFSETQ. The ends lost 6 bases at V and 4 bases at J; junction bases unmatched: 11. The CDR3 spans 15 residues. The CDR3 spells CASKATSGTGYGYTF. The CDR3 DNA reads as TGCGCCAGCAAGGCGACGTCCGGGACAGGCTATGGCTACACCTTC.

The chain links TRBV6-5 to TRBJ1-2, with a possible D match to TRBD1 (6 bases). The CDR3 runs 15 residues. Deletions cut 0 bases from V and 4 bases from J, with 12 bases between. Germline loops: CDR1 MNHEY, CDR2 SVGAGI. DNA for the CDR3: TGTGCCAGCAGTTACTCGCATCGGGGGGCCTATGGCTACACCTTC. Its translation: CASSYSHRGAYGYTF.

V and J are TRBV5-1 and TRBJ2-3; unclear D gene. The CDR3 has 14 amino acids. Germline lookup yields CDR1 SGHRS and CDR2 YFSETQ. Trimming cost V 4 bases and J 4 bases, with 13 bases left between them. The CDR3 reads CASSTSGPADTQYF. The CDR3 DNA follows: TGCGCCAGCAGCACTTCGGGCCCGGCAGATACGCAGTATTTT.

The V gene is TRBV6-5, the J gene TRBJ1-1; tentatively, D is TRBD1 (5 bases). CDR1 is MNHEY and CDR2 is SVGAGI in the germline V gene. V was shortened by 2 bases and J by 10 bases, with 17 bases between the two germline ends. The CDR3 loop spans 14 amino acids. Here the CDR3 DNA reads TGTGCCAGCAGTTACGATACCGGGACGCAAGGAGCTTTCTTT. As protein: CASSYDTGTQGAFF.

The table lists this clonotype with a few counts. A read error may account for a junction end that differs from germline. This chain connects TRBV5-1 to TRBJ2-7, with D tentatively TRBD1 (5 bases). Per the germline V gene, CDR1 is SGHRS and CDR2 is YFSETQ. The CDR3 loop spans 13 amino acids. The CDR3 nucleotides are TGTGCCAGCTCTGTAACAGGCTCCTACGAGCAGTACTTC. It is translated as CASSVTGSYEQYF.

This clonotype came up a few times. The chain recombines TRBV20-1 with TRBJ2-3; D not certain. The CDR3 sequence is 11 residues long. Trimming removed 6 bases at V and 9 bases at J, with 13 bases between. The germline CDR1 and CDR2 sequences are DFQATT and SNEGSKA (reference sequence). The CDR3 reads CSAWVPRTQYF. CDR3 DNA: TGCAGTGCCTGGGTGCCTAGGACGCAGTATTTT.

The table lists this clonotype with a few counts. This chain uses TRBV20-1 with TRBJ2-3; 7 bases are shared with TRBD2. The CDR3 is 16 residues long. Trimming took 6 bases from V and 1 from J; bases not matched to a gene: 13. The germline V gene encodes CDR1 DFQATT and CDR2 SNEGSKA (reference sequence). This chain's CDR3 is CSAPPVFSGGTDTQYF. The CDR3 bases are TGCAGTGCCCCGCCTGTCTTCAGCGGGGGCACAGATACGCAGTATTTT.

This clonotype was seen only a few times. This chain joins TRBV5-1 and TRBJ2-3; no firm D call. Per germline, CDR1 SGHRS and CDR2 YFSETQ. V was pared by 1 base and J by 4 bases, with 7 bases between. This CDR3 is built from 13 residues. CDR3 amino acids: CASSLYEADTQYF. The CDR3 DNA reads as TGCGCCAGCAGCTTGTATGAGGCAGATACGCAGTATTTT.

CDR3 in amino acids: CATSSRGTGDTQYF. CDR3 coding DNA: TGTGCCACCAGCAGCCGCGGGACGGGAGATACGCAGTATTTT. The chain has TRBV15 and TRBJ2-3, with D possibly TRBD2 on 6 matching bases. This CDR3 spans 14 amino acids. Germline V lookup: CDR1 LNHNV, CDR2 YYDKDF (reference sequence). V dropped 3 bases and J dropped 5 bases, with 12 bases sitting between them. Together with reference TRBV15 and TRBJ2-3, the CDR3 gives the full variable domain: DAMVIQNPRYQVTQFGKPVTLSCSQTLNHNVMYWYQQKSSQAPKLLFHYYDKDFNNEADTPDNFQSRRPNTSFCFLDIRSPGLGDTAMYLCATSSRGTGDTQYFGPGTRLTVL.

At least ten counts were recorded for this clonotype. This CDR3 reads CASSLGHGTSTDTQYF. DNA for the CDR3: TGTGCCAGCAGTTTGGGGCACGGGACTAGCACAGATACGCAGTATTTT. This chain uses TRBV12-3 or TRBV12-4 with TRBJ2-3, with a weak D call TRBD2 (6 bases). CDR3 size: 16 residues. With 3 bases removed from V and 0 bases from J, the gap between germline ends came to 13 bases.